The following is a TCR beta chain sequence with its context. Its cognate antigen is unknown. CDR1 is SGHRS and CDR2 is YFSETQ in the germline V gene. The CDR3 contains 15 residues. V trimming: 4 bases; J trimming: 9 bases; junction bases outside the gene matches: 8. Before thyroid surgery, none of the patients had received any treatment. These data are taken from a study of metastatic and nonmetastatic thyroid tumors. Overall study: Blood and tumor or nodule tissue repertoires from malignant and benign thyroid patients were compared.

As handled by the study authors: Built for papillary thyroid cancer, a distant-metastasis classifier drew on CDR3 differences across clinicopathological groups. Using MiXCR, TCRdb re-called clones from the PCR reads. The V and J calls follow TCRdb's processing rather than the paper's. The sample records about 46,000 clones, approximately 26% being singletons. Findings and caveats of the study: Across blood and tumor, TCR beta diversity in malignant thyroid tumors was reportedly significantly higher than in benign nodules.

The chain has TRBV5-1 and TRBJ2-3; 13 bases fit TRBD2. What was sequenced was blood. This TCR derives from a male donor with papillary thyroid cancer or a benign thyroid nodule (not recorded which). Some clones in this sample may be carry-over from other donors' samples. The CDR3 here is CASSATSGRVDTQYF. DNA for the CDR3: TGCGCCAGCAGCGCAACTAGCGGGAGGGTTGACACGCAGTATTTT. Full variable domain (missing parts from reference TRBV5-1 and TRBJ2-3): KAGVTQTPRYLIKTRGQQVTLSCSPISGHRSVSWYQQTPGQGLQFLFEYFSETQRNKGNFPGRFSGRQFSNSRSEMNVSTLELGDSALYLCASSATSGRVDTQYFGPGTRLTVL.